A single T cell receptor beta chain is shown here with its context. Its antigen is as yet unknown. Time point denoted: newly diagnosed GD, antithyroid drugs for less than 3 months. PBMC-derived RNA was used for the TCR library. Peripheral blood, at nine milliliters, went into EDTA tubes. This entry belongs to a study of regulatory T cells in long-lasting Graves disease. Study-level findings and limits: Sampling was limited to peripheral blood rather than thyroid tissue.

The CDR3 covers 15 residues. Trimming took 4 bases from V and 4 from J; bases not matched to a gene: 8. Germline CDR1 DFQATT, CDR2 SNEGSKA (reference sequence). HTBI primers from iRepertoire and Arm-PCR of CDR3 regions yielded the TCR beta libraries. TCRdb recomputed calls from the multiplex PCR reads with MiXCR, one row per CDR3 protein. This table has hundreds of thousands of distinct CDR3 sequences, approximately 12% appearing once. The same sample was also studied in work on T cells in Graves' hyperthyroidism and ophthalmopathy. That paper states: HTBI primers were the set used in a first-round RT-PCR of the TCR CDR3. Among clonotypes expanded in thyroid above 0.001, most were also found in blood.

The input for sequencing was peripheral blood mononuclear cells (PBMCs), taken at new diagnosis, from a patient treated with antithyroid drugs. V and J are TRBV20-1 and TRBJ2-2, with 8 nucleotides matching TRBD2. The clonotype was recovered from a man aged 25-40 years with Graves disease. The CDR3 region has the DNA TGCAGTGCTAACCAGCGGGAGTGGGGCACCGGGGAGCTGTTTTTT. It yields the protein CSANQREWGTGELFF.